This TCR beta chain emerged from a study of identical twins. The study's findings and limits: Within cord blood, abundant beta clonotypes carried fewer insertions, but memory repertoires showed no such trend. For out-of-frame beta sequences, excess twin sharing was weaker.

This clonotype was seen more than once but under ten times. Its matching antigen is unknown. The authors used template switching to add a universal primer site and gave cDNA unique molecular identifiers. TCRdb ran MiXCR on the 5' RACE reads and lists one entry per CDR3 protein. Of approximately 600,000 distinct CDR3 sequences detected, just over 7% appear once; the ten largest clones hold around 1.6%. V lost 0 bases, J lost 2 bases, and 10 bases stayed unmatched. The CDR3 length is 17 residues. Germline CDR1 reads SGHRS; CDR2 reads YFSETQ. The data were also submitted as part of a second study, on yellow fever vaccine responses in identical twins.

This chain joins TRBV5-1 and TRBJ1-2, with 7 nucleotides matching TRBD1. The sequencing sample was made of PBMCs. This receptor was taken from a young woman in good health. The CDR3 loop reads CASSLEGSTGANYGYTF. The CDR3 coding sequence is TGCGCCAGCAGCTTGGAAGGTTCCACAGGGGCCAACTATGGCTACACCTTC.